These 29 T cell receptor beta chains were sequenced from one sample in a study of molecular identifiers for immune sequencing clone quantification. TCRdb re-called the PCR reads through MiXCR, storing one row per CDR3 protein. Found here are about 300,000 distinct CDR3 sequences, around a fifth of them singletons; the top ten hold 0.81%. The sample was naive CD8+ T cells from blood, with Jurkat cell RNA spiked in. Subset indicated: FACS-sorted CD8+CD4-CCR7+CD45RA+ naive T cells. The origin of the receptors is a human donor in good health. Some libraries in this study had Jurkat cell RNA spiked in.

Many counts were recorded for this clonotype. This chain joins TRBV27 and TRBJ2-1; D is possibly TRBD1 (6 bases). Germline values: CDR1 MNHEY, CDR2 SMNVEV (reference sequence). Trimming removed 2 bases at V and 2 bases at J, with 13 bases between. The CDR3 sequence is 16 residues long. CDR3 nucleotides: TGTGCCAGCAGTTTAGCCGGGACATACGCCTACAATGAGCAGTTCTTC. Translated: CASSLAGTYAYNEQFF.

This clonotype has only a few counts. V is TRBV30 and J is TRBJ1-1; D may be TRBD1 (5 bases). This CDR3 is 11 amino acids long. CDR1 and CDR2 from the germline V gene are GTSNPN and SVGIG (reference sequence). The V end lost 4 bases, the J end lost 10 bases, and 13 bases lay between the germline ends. CDR3 in amino acids: CAWIGVFRAFF. DNA for the CDR3: TGTGCCTGGATAGGGGTCTTTAGAGCTTTCTTT. The complete variable domain, with remaining parts taken from reference TRBV30 and TRBJ1-1, reads SQTIHQWPATLVQPVGSPLSLECTVEGTSNPNLYWYRQAAGRGLQLLFYSVGIGQISSEVPQNLSASRPQDRQFILSSKKLLLSDSGFYLCAWIGVFRAFFGQGTRLTVV.

At least ten counts were recorded for this clonotype. The chain combines TRBV4-3 with TRBJ1-2; perhaps TRBD1 as D (5 bases). CDR1 is LGHNA and CDR2 is YSLEER in the germline V gene. CDR3 size: 16 residues. V was cut by 0 bases and J by 4 bases, with 15 bases left in between. The CDR3 DNA is TGCGCCAGCAGCCAAGATCATGGGGGGACGAGCTATGGCTACACCTTC. It yields the protein CASSQDHGGTSYGYTF.

Concerning this clonotype itself: Its ends do not fully match the called genes, so a read error is possible. The chain carries TRBV29-1 and TRBJ2-3; D might be TRBD2 (7 bases). The CDR3 loop spans 14 amino acids. Germline lookup yields CDR1 SQVTM and CDR2 ANQGSEA. The CDR3 loop reads CSVLGGLRTDTRYF. The CDR3 bases are TGCAGCGTTCTGGGGGGGCTTCGCACAGATACGCGGTATTTT.

This clonotype showed up many times. This chain joins TRBV11-2 and TRBJ2-1; 8 bases fit TRBD2. With V trimmed by 4 bases and J by 3 bases, 8 bases remained unmatched. CDR3 length equals 16 residues. Per the germline V gene, CDR1 is SGHAT and CDR2 is FQNNGV. CDR3 amino acids: CASSSGGPSLYNEQFF. CDR3 DNA: TGTGCCAGCAGCTCGGGAGGGCCCAGCCTCTACAATGAGCAGTTCTTC.

This clonotype was seen at least ten times. The rearrangement joins TRBV27 to TRBJ1-1; D not resolved. V was clipped by 0 bases and J by 4 bases, with 9 bases between them. The CDR3 is 14 residues long. Per germline, CDR1 MNHEY and CDR2 SMNVEV (reference sequence). The CDR3 loop reads CASSLSGSPTEAFF. CDR3 sequence (DNA): TGTGCCAGCAGTTTATCTGGCAGCCCCACTGAAGCTTTCTTT.

This chain uses TRBV14 with TRBJ1-2; no definite D call. Trimming took off 0 bases at V and 0 bases at J, with 8 bases between the two ends. In germline, CDR1 is SGHDN, CDR2 FVKESK. The CDR3 length is 15 residues. CDR3 in amino acids: CASSQDIAPNYGYTF. The CDR3 bases are TGTGCCAGCAGCCAAGATATTGCACCTAACTATGGCTACACCTTC.

This clonotype was recorded at least ten times. The chain links TRBV6-2 or TRBV6-3 to TRBJ2-3; D gene ambiguous. CDR1 is MNHEY, CDR2 SVGEGT, per germline. V gave up 6 bases and J gave up 0 bases, with 13 bases separating them. The CDR3 runs 15 residues. The CDR3 is CASSLHGASTDTQYF. CDR3 bases: TGTGCCAGCAGCCTCCATGGAGCTAGCACAGATACGCAGTATTTT.

This clonotype was found many times. This chain connects TRBV30 to TRBJ1-2, with D hard to call. CDR3 length equals 13 residues. Trimming pared 1 base from V and 10 bases from J, leaving 16 bases between. CDR1 and CDR2 (germline): GTSNPN, SVGIG (reference sequence). CDR3 loop: CAWSEDPVWHYTF. CDR3 DNA: TGTGCCTGGAGTGAAGACCCCGTTTGGCACTACACCTTC.

This clonotype was seen repeatedly, ten times or more. This chain links TRBV4-1 with TRBJ2-7; D possibly uses TRBD1 or TRBD2 (5 bases each). CDR3 length: 15 residues. Germline V CDR1 and CDR2: MGHRA, YSYEKL. Trimming removed 0 bases from V and 3 bases from J, with 12 bases in between. CDR3 DNA sequence: TGCGCCAGCAGCCAAGATCGAGGGACCTTCTACGAGCAGTACTTC. Translating it yields CASSQDRGTFYEQYF.

The table lists this clonotype with many counts. The CDR3 DNA is TGTGCCAGCAGCTTGTCAGGGAACGTTTACAATCAGCCCCAGCATTTT. As protein: CASSLSGNVYNQPQHF. This chain joins TRBV5-6 and TRBJ1-5, with D maybe TRBD1 (5 bases). The V end was cut by 1 base, the J end by 3 bases, with 14 bases between. Germline CDR1 is SGHDT and CDR2 is YYEEEE. The CDR3 totals 16 residues.

This clonotype was counted many times. The V and J genes are TRBV7-2 and TRBJ2-7; 9 bases line up with TRBD2. Germline V CDR1 and CDR2: SGHTA, FQGNSA. The CDR3 is 16 amino acids. The trim removed 5 bases at V and 0 bases at J, leaving 8 bases unmatched. This CDR3 reads CASSPGAGGPSYEQYF. CDR3 nucleotides: TGTGCCAGCAGCCCCGGTGCGGGAGGGCCCTCCTACGAGCAGTACTTC. Using reference TRBV7-2 and TRBJ2-7 for the parts outside the CDR3, the full variable domain is GAGVSQSPSNKVTEKGKDVELRCDPISGHTALYWYRQSLGQGLEFLIYFQGNSAPDKSGLPSDRFSAERTGGSVSTLTIQRTQQEDSAVYLCASSPGAGGPSYEQYFGPGTRLTVT.

The sample holds many counts of this clonotype. V usage is TRBV12-3 or TRBV12-4 and J usage is TRBJ2-7, with 11 bases aligning to TRBD2. The CDR3 is 15 residues long. The J segment lost 5 bases and the V segment lost 2 bases, leaving 5 bases of the junction unmatched. This chain's CDR3 is CASSLSSGGVNEQYF. The CDR3 nucleotides are TGTGCCAGCAGTTTAAGTAGCGGGGGGGTCAACGAGCAGTACTTC.

For this clonotype: One base away lies a much larger clone, so this may be a sequencing read error. Since the CDR3 does not end with the conserved phenylalanine or tryptophan, this likely comes from a read error. CDR3 nucleotide sequence: TGTGCCAGCAGCTCGGAGGCCGGGACAGCTTTCAACTATGGCTACACCCTC. It specifies CASSSEAGTAFNYGYTL. The genes are TRBV7-9 and TRBJ1-2; 7 nucleotides match TRBD1. The CDR3 sequence is 17 residues long. Losses at the gene ends were 4 bases for V and 2 bases for J; bases not matched to a gene: 13. Per germline, CDR1 SEHNR and CDR2 FQNEAQ (reference sequence).

This clonotype was seen many times. The V call is TRBV9, the J call TRBJ1-3; D gene unclear. CDR1 and CDR2 from the germline V gene are SGDLS and YYNGEE. The CDR3 runs to 15 residues. The V gene lost 0 bases and the J gene lost 0 bases, with 7 bases spanning the gap. The CDR3 here is CASSVDMGSGNTIYF. CDR3 sequence (DNA): TGTGCCAGCAGCGTAGACATGGGCTCTGGAAACACCATATATTTT.

The J gene is TRBJ2-7, the V gene TRBV19; D possibly corresponds to TRBD1 (6 bases). Trimming took off 3 bases at V and 4 bases at J, with 16 bases between the two ends. CDR1 and CDR2 (germline): LNHDA, SQIVND (reference sequence). There are 15 residues in the CDR3. The CDR3 region is CASSIEVPGVYEQYF. CDR3 in DNA: TGTGCCAGTAGTATCGAGGTACCAGGGGTTTACGAGCAGTACTTC. The complete variable domain, with remaining parts taken from reference TRBV19 and TRBJ2-7, reads DGGITQSPKYLFRKEGQNVTLSCEQNLNHDAMYWYRQDPGQGLRLIYYSQIVNDFQKGDIAEGYSVSREKKESFPLTVTSAQKNPTAFYLCASSIEVPGVYEQYFGPGTRLTVT.

This clonotype appeared a few times. V is TRBV27 and J is TRBJ2-7, with 16 positions matching TRBD2. The CDR3 covers 19 residues. Trimming removed 5 bases from V and 2 bases from J; junction bases left unmatched: 12. Germline lookup yields CDR1 MNHEY and CDR2 SMNVEV (reference sequence). This CDR3 reads CASSQIPGLAGGLTYEQYF. CDR3 nucleotide sequence: TGTGCCAGCAGTCAGATCCCGGGACTAGCGGGGGGGTTAACCTACGAGCAGTACTTC.

The chain employs TRBV6-1 and TRBJ2-3; D is unclear. V lost 2 bases to trimming and J lost 1 base, with 10 bases between them. Germline V lookup: CDR1 MNHNS, CDR2 SASEGT. This CDR3 region has 15 residues. The CDR3 DNA is TGTGCCAGCAGTGAAAACGGGTCTCGCACAGATACGCAGTATTTT. Its translation is CASSENGSRTDTQYF.

This clonotype was seen at least ten times. The V call is TRBV13, the J call TRBJ2-3, with 8 nucleotides matching TRBD2. The CDR3 is 15 residues long. V shed 6 bases and J 4 bases; nucleotides not matched to a gene: 9. Germline lookup yields CDR1 PRHDT and CDR2 FYEKMQ (reference sequence). CDR3 amino acids: CASRAGAGRADTQYF. As DNA, the CDR3 is TGTGCCAGCAGAGCGGGAGCAGGACGGGCAGATACGCAGTATTTT.

This clonotype showed up just once. A read error may be the cause here, since a much bigger clone is one base away. The chain couples TRBV19 to TRBJ2-1; D gene unclear. Per the germline V gene, CDR1 is LNHDA and CDR2 is SQIVND (reference sequence). The CDR3 spans 16 residues. Here the CDR3 reads CASSIGWGSSYNEQLF. CDR3 nucleotide sequence: TGTGCCAGTAGTATCGGGTGGGGTTCCTCCTACAATGAGCAGCTCTTC.

This clonotype was counted ten times or more. J is TRBJ2-4 and V is TRBV12-3 or TRBV12-4, with 8 bases that match TRBD2. The CDR3 spans 14 residues. J was trimmed by 5 bases and V by 4 bases; bases with no gene match: 4. In DNA, the CDR3 is TGTGCCAGCAGTTCTAGCGGGTCCGAAAACATTCAGTACTTC. Translating it yields CASSSSGSENIQYF.

Ten or more counts support this clonotype. The V and J genes are TRBV7-8 and TRBJ1-4, with TRBD1 matching over 7 bases. Germline CDR1 reads SGHVS; CDR2 reads FQNEAQ. J lost 3 bases, V lost 6 bases, and 16 bases had no gene match. This CDR3 has 18 residues. Here the CDR3 DNA reads TGTGCCAGCAGGGGGTCGGGCACCGGGACAGCTTCTAATGAAAAACTGTTTTTT. Its protein is CASRGSGTGTASNEKLFF.

The V call is TRBV27, the J call TRBJ1-5; D is unclear. Germline V lookup: CDR1 MNHEY, CDR2 SMNVEV (reference sequence). V gave up 6 bases and J gave up 7 bases, with 16 bases separating them. The CDR3 has 14 amino acids. CDR3 protein: CASSLLEVGQPQHF. CDR3 coding DNA: TGTGCCAGCAGCCTATTGGAGGTAGGGCAGCCCCAGCATTTT.

This sequence joins TRBV27 and TRBJ2-5; the D is unclear. V lost 0 bases and J 3 bases, leaving 8 bases between the germline ends. Per germline, CDR1 MNHEY and CDR2 SMNVEV (reference sequence). The CDR3 is made up of 14 amino acids. CDR3 nucleotide sequence: TGTGCCAGCAGTTTATCGATAGCAGAAGAGACCCAGTACTTC. Translated, it gives CASSLSIAEETQYF.

This chain links TRBV6-2 or TRBV6-3 with TRBJ2-2; perhaps TRBD1 as D (6 bases). V dropped 2 bases and J dropped 3 bases, with 16 bases sitting between them. Germline CDR1 is MNHEY and CDR2 is SVGEGT. The CDR3 is 17 residues long. The chain's CDR3 is CASSYRTAEFDTGELFF. The CDR3 nucleotides are TGTGCCAGCAGTTACCGGACAGCCGAATTCGACACCGGGGAGCTGTTTTTT.

The sample holds many counts of this clonotype. V is TRBV5-4 and J is TRBJ2-3; 9 bases fit TRBD1. This CDR3 contains 16 residues. Trimming at V came to 0 bases and at J to 4 bases, leaving 6 bases not matched to a gene. Germline values: CDR1 SGHNT, CDR2 YYREEE (reference sequence). The CDR3 sequence: CASSLVNRGQADTQYF. The CDR3 DNA reads TGTGCCAGCAGCTTGGTGAACAGGGGGCAAGCAGATACGCAGTATTTT.

This clonotype has ten or more counts. The rearrangement joins TRBV4-3 to TRBJ1-2; D gene ambiguous. The CDR3 is 14 residues long. Between the trimmed V and J ends, which lost 0 bases and 4 bases, there was a span of 9 bases. CDR1 is LGHNA and CDR2 is YSLEER in the germline V gene. As DNA, the CDR3 is TGCGCCAGCAGCCAAGATGTGCGGGGCTATGGCTACACCTTC. Translation gives CASSQDVRGYGYTF.

This clonotype was found many times. The J gene is TRBJ2-7, the V gene TRBV4-2; D perhaps matches TRBD2 (5 bases). This CDR3 is built from 14 residues. CDR1 is LGHNA and CDR2 is YNFKEQ in the germline V gene. V lost 5 bases and J lost 0, with 11 bases in between. The CDR3 DNA reads as TGTGCCAGCAGCTCCGACTACGACTCCTACGAGCAGTACTTC. It is translated as CASSSDYDSYEQYF.

As concerns this clonotype: A much larger clone is a single base away; this may be a read error. The gene calls are TRBV6-5 and TRBJ2-2; unclear D gene. This CDR3 has 11 amino acids. The germline V gene encodes CDR1 MNHEY and CDR2 SVGAGI. The V end lost 4 bases, the J end lost 7 bases, and 4 bases lay between the germline ends. CDR3 nucleotides: TGTGCCAGCAGTTGTTACGGGGAGCTGTTTTTT. It is translated as CASSCYGELFF.